This T cell receptor beta chain was profiled in a study of cytomegalovirus exposure and HLA in healthy donors. Looked up from germline, CDR1 is SQVTM and CDR2 is ANQGSEA. J lost 5 bases, V lost 1 base, and 7 bases had no gene match. This CDR3 comprises 14 residues. The PCR was carried out with 60 Vbeta primers and 13 Jbeta primers. Produced via immunoSEQ multiplex PCR; TCRdb's table is partial and in-frame only. The table has roughly 140,000 clones, over 65% seen once. The sample holds a few counts of this clone. Other DNA sequences of this sample code for an identical CDR3. The specimen sequenced was PBMCs. This chain links TRBV29-1 with TRBJ2-5; the match to TRBD2 covers 7 bases. This TCR came from a woman aged 25 to 39 in good health and CMV-seronegative. The CDR3, as DNA: TGCAGCGTTGAAGGGGCCGGGGGAGGGGAGACCCAGTACTTC. Its protein product is CSVEGAGGGETQYF.